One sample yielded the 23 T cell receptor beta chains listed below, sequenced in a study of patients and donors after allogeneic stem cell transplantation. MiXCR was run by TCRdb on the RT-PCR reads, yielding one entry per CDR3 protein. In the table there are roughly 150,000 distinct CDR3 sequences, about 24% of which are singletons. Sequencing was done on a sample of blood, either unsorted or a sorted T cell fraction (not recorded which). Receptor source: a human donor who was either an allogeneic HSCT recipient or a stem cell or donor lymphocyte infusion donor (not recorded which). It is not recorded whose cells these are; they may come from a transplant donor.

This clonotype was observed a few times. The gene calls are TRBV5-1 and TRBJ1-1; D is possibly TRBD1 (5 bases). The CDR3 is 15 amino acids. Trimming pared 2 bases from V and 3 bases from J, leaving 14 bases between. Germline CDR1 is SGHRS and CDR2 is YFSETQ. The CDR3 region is CASSFGHTSDTEAFF. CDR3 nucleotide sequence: TGCGCCAGCAGCTTTGGACACACATCCGACACTGAAGCTTTCTTT.

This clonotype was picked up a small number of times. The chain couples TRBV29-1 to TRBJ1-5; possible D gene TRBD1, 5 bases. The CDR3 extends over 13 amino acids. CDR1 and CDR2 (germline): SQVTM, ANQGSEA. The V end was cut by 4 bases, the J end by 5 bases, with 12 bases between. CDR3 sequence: CSVAREGDQPQHF. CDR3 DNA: TGCAGCGTTGCCAGGGAGGGCGATCAGCCCCAGCATTTT.

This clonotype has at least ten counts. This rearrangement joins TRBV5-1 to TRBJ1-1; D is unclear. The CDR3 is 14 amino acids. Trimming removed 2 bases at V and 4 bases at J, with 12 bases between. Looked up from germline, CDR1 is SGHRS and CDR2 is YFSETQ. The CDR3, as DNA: TGCGCCAGCAGCTTTCGGGTGTTGGGCACTGAAGCTTTCTTT. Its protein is CASSFRVLGTEAFF.

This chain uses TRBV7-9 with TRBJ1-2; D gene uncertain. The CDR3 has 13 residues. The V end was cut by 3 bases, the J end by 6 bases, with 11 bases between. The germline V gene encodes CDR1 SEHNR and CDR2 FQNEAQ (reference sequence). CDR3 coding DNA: TGTGCCAGCAGCTTCAACAGCATTCATGGCTACACCTTC. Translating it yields CASSFNSIHGYTF.

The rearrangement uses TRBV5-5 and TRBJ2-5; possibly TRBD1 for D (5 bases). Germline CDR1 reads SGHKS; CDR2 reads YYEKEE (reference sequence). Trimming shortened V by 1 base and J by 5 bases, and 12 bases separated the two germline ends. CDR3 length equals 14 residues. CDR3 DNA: TGTGCCAGCAGCTTGATCCGTCCAGGGGAGACCCAGTACTTC. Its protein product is CASSLIRPGETQYF.

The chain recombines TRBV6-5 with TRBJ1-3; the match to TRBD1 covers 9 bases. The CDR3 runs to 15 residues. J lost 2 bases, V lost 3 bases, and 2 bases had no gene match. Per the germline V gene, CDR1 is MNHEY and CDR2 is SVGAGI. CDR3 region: CASSYTGGTGNTIYF. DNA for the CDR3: TGTGCCAGCAGTTATACAGGGGGCACTGGAAACACCATATATTTT.

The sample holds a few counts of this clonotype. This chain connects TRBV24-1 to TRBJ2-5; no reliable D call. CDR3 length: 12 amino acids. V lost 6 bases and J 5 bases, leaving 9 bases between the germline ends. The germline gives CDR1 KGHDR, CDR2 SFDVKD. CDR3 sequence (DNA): TGTGCCACCAGTTCTACCACGGAGACCCAGTACTTC. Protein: CATSSTTETQYF.

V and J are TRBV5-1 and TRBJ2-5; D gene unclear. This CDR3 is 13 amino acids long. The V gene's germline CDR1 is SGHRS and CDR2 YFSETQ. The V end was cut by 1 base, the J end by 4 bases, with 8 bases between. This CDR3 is CASSLSGLETQYF. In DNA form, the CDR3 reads TGCGCCAGCAGCTTGTCCGGATTAGAGACCCAGTACTTC.

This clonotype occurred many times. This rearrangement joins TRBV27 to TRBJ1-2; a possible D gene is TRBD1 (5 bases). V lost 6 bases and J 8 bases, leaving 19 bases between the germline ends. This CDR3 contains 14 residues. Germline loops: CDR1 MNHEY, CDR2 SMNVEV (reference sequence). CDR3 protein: CASSYTGHRGGYTF. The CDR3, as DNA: TGTGCCAGCAGCTATACCGGACACCGCGGGGGCTACACCTTC.

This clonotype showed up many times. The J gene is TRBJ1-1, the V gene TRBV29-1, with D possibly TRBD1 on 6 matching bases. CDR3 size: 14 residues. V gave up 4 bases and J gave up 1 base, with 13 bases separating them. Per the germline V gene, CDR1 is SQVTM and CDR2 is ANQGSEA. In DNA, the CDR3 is TGCAGCGTTGCGCGGGACACCTCGAACACTGAAGCTTTCTTT. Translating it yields CSVARDTSNTEAFF.

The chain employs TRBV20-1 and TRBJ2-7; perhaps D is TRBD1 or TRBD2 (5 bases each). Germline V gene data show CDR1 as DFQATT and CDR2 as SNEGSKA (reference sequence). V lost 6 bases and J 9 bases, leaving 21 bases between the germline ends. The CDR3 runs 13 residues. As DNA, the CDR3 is TGCAGTGCGACTCCCGGGACCGAACTTTCGCAGTACTTC. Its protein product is CSATPGTELSQYF.

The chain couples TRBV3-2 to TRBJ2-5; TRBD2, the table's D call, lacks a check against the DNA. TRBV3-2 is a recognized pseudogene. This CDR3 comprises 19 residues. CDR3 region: CASSQEGMRAGDSQETQYF. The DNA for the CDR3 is TGTGCCAGCAGCCAAGAAGGGATGCGAGCGGGAGACTCCCAAGAGACCCAGTACTTC.

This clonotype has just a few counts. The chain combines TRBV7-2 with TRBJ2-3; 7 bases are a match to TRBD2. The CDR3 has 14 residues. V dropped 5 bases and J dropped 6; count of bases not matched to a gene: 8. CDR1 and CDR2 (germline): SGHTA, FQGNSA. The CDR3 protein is CASSPTREIDTQYF. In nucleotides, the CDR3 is TGTGCCAGCAGCCCCACGCGGGAGATCGATACGCAGTATTTT.

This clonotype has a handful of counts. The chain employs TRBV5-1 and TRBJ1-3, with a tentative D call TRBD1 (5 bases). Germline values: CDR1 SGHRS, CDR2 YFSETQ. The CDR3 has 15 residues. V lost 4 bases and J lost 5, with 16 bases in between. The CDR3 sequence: CASSPDGGMRNTIYF. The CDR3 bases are TGCGCCAGCAGCCCCGACGGGGGTATGAGAAACACCATATATTTT.

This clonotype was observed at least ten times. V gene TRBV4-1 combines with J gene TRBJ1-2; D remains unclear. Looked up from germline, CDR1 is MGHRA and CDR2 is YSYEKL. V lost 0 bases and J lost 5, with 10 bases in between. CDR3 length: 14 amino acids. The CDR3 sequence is CASSQEDGPYGYTF. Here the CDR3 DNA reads TGCGCCAGCAGCCAAGAGGACGGGCCATATGGCTACACCTTC.

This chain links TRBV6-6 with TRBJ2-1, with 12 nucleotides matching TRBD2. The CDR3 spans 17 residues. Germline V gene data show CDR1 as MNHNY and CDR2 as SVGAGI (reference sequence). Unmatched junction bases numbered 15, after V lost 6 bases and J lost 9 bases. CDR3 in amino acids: CASSLWTSGALGGEQFF. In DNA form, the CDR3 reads TGTGCCAGCAGCCTCTGGACTAGCGGGGCCTTGGGGGGTGAGCAGTTCTTC.

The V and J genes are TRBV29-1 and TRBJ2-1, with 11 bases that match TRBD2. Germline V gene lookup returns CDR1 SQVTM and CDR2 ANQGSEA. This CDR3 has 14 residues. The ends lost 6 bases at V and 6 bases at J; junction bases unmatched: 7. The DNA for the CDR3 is TGCAGCGTATTCGGTAGCGGGAGGGCCAATGAGCAGTTCTTC. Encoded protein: CSVFGSGRANEQFF.

CDR3: CSARETSGGAGELFF. Here the CDR3 DNA reads TGCAGTGCTAGAGAGACTAGCGGGGGGGCCGGGGAGCTGTTTTTT. The chain has TRBV20-1 and TRBJ2-2; 14 bases align to TRBD2. Trimming cost V 0 bases and J 6 bases; bases outside gene matches: 0. The CDR3 extends over 15 amino acids. The germline CDR1 and CDR2 sequences are DFQATT and SNEGSKA (reference sequence).

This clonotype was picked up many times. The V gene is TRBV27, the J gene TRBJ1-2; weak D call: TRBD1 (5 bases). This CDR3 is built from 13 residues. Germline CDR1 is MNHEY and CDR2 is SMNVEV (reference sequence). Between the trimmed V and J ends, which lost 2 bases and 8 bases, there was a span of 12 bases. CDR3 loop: CASSLIGGEGYTF. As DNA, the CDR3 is TGTGCCAGCAGTTTAATCGGGGGTGAAGGCTACACCTTC.

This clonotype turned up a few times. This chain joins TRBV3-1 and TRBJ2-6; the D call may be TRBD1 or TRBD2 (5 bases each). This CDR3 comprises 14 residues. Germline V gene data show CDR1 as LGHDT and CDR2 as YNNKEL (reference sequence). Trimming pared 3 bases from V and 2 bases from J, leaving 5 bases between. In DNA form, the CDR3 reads TGTGCCAGCAGCCAGGGGGCTGGGGCCAACGTCCTGACTTTC. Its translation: CASSQGAGANVLTF.

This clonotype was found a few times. The CDR3 protein is CASSFLGRGTEAFF. The CDR3 DNA reads TGTGCCAGCAGCTTCCTCGGTCGTGGCACTGAAGCTTTCTTT. The V gene is TRBV11-2, the J gene TRBJ1-1; D gene unclear. The CDR3 consists of 14 residues. V was cut by 3 bases and J by 4 bases, with 12 bases left in between. Germline CDR1 reads SGHAT; CDR2 reads FQNNGV.

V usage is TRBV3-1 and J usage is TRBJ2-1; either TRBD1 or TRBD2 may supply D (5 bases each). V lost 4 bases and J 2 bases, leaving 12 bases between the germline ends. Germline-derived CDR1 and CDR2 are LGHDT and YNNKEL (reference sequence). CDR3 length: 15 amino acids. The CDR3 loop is CASSRDAVTYNEQFF. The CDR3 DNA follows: TGTGCCAGCAGCCGGGACGCCGTCACCTACAATGAGCAGTTCTTC.

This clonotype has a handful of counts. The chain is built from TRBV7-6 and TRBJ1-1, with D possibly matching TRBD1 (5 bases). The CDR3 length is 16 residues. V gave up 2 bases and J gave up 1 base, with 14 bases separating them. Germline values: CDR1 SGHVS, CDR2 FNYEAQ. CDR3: CASSLLGGVGNTEAFF. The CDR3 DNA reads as TGTGCCAGCAGCTTACTGGGGGGGGTCGGGAACACTGAAGCTTTCTTT.